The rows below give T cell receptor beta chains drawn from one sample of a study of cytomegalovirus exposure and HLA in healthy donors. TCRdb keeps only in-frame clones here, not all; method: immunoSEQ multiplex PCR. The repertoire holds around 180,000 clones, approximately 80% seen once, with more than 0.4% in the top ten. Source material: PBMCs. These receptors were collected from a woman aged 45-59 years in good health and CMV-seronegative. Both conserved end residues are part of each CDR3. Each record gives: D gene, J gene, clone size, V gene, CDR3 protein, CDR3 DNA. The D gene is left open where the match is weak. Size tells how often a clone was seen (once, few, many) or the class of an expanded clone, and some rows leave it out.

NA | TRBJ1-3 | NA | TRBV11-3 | CANTPRPGAGNTIYF | TGTGCCAACACGCCACGACCAGGGGCTGGAAACACCATATATTTT
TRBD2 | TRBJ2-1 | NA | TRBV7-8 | CASSLVRLAGGMNEQFF | TGTGCCAGCAGCTTAGTAAGACTAGCGGGGGGTATGAATGAGCAGTTCTTC
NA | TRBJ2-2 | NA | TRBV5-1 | CASGPGQNTGELFF | TGCGCCAGCGGACCGGGACAAAACACCGGGGAGCTGTTTTTT
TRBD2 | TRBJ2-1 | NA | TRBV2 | CASSLTSGGNEQFF | TGTGCCAGCTCTTTGACTAGCGGAGGGAATGAGCAGTTCTTC
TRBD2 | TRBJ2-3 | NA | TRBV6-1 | CASSARLAGVGTDTQYF | TGTGCCAGCAGTGCCCGACTAGCGGGAGTAGGGACAGATACGCAGTATTTT
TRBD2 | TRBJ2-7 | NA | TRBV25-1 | CASSELASGGRYEQYF | TGTGCCAGCAGTGAATTGGCTAGCGGGGGGAGGTACGAGCAGTACTTC
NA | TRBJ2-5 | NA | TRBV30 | CAWSLYRPKETQYF | TGTGCCTGGAGCTTATACAGGCCAAAAGAGACCCAGTACTTC
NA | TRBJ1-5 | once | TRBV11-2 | CASSLEGGGNQPQHF | TGTGCCAGCAGCTTAGAGGGGGGGGGCAATCAGCCCCAGCATTTT
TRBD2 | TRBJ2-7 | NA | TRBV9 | CASSVSGRAYEQYF | TGTGCCAGCAGCGTTAGCGGGAGGGCCTACGAGCAGTACTTC
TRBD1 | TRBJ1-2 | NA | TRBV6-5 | CASSFRDRVGGYTF | TGTGCCAGCAGTTTCCGGGACAGGGTCGGTGGCTACACCTTC
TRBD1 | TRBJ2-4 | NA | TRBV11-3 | CASRAPGQRNIQYF | TGTGCCAGCAGGGCGCCGGGACAGAGGAACATTCAGTACTTC
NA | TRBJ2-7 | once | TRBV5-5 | CASSLTLSYEQYF | TGTGCCAGCAGCTTGACTTTGTCCTACGAGCAGTACTTC
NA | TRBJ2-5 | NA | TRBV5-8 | CASSLEGVETQYF | TGTGCCAGCAGCTTGGAAGGGGTTGAGACCCAGTACTTC
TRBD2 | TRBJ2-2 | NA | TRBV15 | CATSRGGGGSAGELFF | TGTGCCACCAGCAGAGGTGGGGGGGGATCGGCCGGGGAGCTGTTTTTT
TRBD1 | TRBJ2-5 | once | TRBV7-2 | CASSSNPQGVSPQYF | TGTGCCAGCAGCTCGAACCCACAGGGGGTGTCCCCCCAGTACTTC
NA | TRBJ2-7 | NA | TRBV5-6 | CASSLGRRTFSYEQYF | TGTGCCAGCAGCTTGGGGCGTAGGACATTCTCCTACGAGCAGTACTTC
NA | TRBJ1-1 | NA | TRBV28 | CASSLNIREGMNTEAFF | TGTGCCAGCAGTTTAAATATCAGGGAGGGGATGAACACTGAAGCTTTCTTT
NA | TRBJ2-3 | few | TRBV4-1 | CASSQTRSPSTDTQYF | TGCGCCAGCAGCCAAACTAGATCCCCTAGCACAGATACGCAGTATTTT
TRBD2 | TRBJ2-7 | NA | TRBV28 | CASRRAGGPYEQYF | TGTGCCAGCAGACGAGCGGGAGGGCCGTACGAGCAGTACTTC
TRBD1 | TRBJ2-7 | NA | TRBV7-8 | CASSSRSTGTGGEYEQYF | TGTGCCAGCAGCTCGCGCTCAACCGGGACAGGGGGCGAATACGAGCAGTACTTC
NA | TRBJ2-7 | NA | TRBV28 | CASSLTQGALEQYF | TGTGCCAGCAGTTTGACCCAAGGAGCTTTGGAGCAGTACTTC
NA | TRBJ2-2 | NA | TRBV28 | CASSSPAWATGELFF | TGTGCCAGCAGTTCCCCCGCGTGGGCGACCGGGGAGCTGTTTTTT
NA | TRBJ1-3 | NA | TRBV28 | CASSELRLVLTSGNTIYF | TGTGCCAGCAGCGAGCTACGGTTGGTCTTAACCTCTGGAAACACCATATATTTT
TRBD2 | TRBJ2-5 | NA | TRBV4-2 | CASSQGGGKETQYF | TGTGCCAGCAGCCAAGGGGGGGGGAAAGAGACCCAGTACTTC
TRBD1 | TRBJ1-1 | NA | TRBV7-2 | CASSFYRQGTEAFF | TGTGCCAGCAGCTTTTATAGACAGGGAACTGAAGCTTTCTTT
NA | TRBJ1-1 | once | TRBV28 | CASSLNGLNTEAFF | TGTGCCAGCAGTTTAAACGGGTTGAACACTGAAGCTTTCTTT
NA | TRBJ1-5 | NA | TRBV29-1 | CSVVEAAVGDQPQHF | TGCAGCGTTGTTGAGGCAGCGGTTGGGGATCAGCCCCAGCATTTT
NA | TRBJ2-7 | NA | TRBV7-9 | CASSLGQGGYEQYF | TGTGCCAGCAGCTTAGGTCAGGGAGGCTACGAGCAGTACTTC
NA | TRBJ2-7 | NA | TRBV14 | CASSQDSPGLSYEQYF | TGTGCCAGCAGCCAGGACAGTCCAGGCCTCTCCTACGAGCAGTACTTC
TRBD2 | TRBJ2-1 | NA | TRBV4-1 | CASSQEGLAGPDTLF | TGCGCCAGCAGCCAAGAGGGACTAGCGGGACCCGATACCCTCTTC
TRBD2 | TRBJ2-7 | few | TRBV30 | CAWQQGLAGSYEQYF | TGTGCCTGGCAACAGGGACTAGCGGGAAGTTACGAGCAGTACTTC
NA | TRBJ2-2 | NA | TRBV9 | CASSARYRENTGELFF | TGTGCCAGCAGCGCACGTTACAGGGAGAACACCGGGGAGCTGTTTTTT
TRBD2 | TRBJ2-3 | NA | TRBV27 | CASRGLAGRTDTQYF | TGTGCCAGCAGGGGACTAGCGGGGCGCACAGATACGCAGTATTTT
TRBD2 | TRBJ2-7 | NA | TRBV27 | CASSPGTSGRIEQYF | TGTGCCAGCTCCCCCGGGACTAGCGGGAGAATCGAGCAGTACTTC
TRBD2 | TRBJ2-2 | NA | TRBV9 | CASSRLAGEGELFF | TGTGCCAGCAGCAGACTAGCGGGAGAGGGGGAGCTGTTTTTT
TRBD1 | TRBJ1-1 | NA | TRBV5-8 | CASSLVWTGRNTEAFF | TGTGCCAGCAGCTTGGTGTGGACAGGGCGGAACACTGAAGCTTTCTTT
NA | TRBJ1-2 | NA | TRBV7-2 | CASSFGRPTANYGYTF | TGTGCCAGCAGCTTCGGCAGGCCTACAGCTAACTATGGCTACACCTTC
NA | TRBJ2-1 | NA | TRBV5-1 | CASWASRLGKRSEQFF | TGCGCCAGCTGGGCCTCTCGACTAGGAAAAAGGAGTGAGCAGTTCTTC
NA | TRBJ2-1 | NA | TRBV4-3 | CASSQEGGANEQFF | TGCGCCAGCAGCCAAGAGGGGGGGGCTAATGAGCAGTTCTTC
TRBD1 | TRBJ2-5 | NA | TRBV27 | CASSPLPRTGGALETQYF | TGTGCCAGCAGTCCCCTCCCTCGGACAGGTGGGGCTTTGGAGACCCAGTACTTC
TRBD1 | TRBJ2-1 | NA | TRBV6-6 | CASSGTASYNEQFF | TGTGCCAGCAGTGGGACAGCCTCCTACAATGAGCAGTTCTTC
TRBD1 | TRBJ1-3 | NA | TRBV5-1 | CASNPDRANTIYF | TGCGCCAGCAACCCGGACAGGGCGAACACCATATATTTT
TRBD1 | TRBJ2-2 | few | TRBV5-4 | CASSLTQGATGELFF | TGTGCCAGCAGCTTAACCCAGGGGGCCACCGGGGAGCTGTTTTTT
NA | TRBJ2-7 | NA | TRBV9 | CASSAGGSPYEQYF | TGTGCCAGCAGCGCGGGGGGCTCCCCCTACGAGCAGTACTTC